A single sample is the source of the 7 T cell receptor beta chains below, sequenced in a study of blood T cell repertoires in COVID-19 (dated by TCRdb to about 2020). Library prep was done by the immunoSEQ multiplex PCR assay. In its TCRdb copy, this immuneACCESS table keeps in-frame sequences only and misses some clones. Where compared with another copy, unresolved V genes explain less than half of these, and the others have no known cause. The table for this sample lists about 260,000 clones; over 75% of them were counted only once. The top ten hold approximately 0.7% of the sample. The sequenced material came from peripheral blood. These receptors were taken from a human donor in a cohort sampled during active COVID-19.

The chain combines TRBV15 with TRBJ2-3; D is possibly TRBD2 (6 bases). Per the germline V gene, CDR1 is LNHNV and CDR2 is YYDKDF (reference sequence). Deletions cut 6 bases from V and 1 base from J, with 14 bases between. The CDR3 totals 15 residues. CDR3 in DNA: TGTGCCACCAGGAATTCTATAGCGGGCACAGATACGCAGTATTTT. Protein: CATRNSIAGTDTQYF.

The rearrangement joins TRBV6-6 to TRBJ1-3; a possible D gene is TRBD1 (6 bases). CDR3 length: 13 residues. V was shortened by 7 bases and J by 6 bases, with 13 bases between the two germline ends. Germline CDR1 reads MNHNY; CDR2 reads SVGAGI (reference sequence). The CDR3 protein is CASTLRDTNTIYF. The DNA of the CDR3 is TGTGCCAGCACCCTCCGGGACACAAACACCATATATTTT.

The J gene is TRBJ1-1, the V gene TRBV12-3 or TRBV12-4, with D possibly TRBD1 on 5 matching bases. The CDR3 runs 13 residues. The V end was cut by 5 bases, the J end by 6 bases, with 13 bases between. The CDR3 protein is CASSPGVRAEAFF. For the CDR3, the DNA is TGTGCCAGCAGTCCGGGGGTCCGAGCTGAAGCTTTCTTT.

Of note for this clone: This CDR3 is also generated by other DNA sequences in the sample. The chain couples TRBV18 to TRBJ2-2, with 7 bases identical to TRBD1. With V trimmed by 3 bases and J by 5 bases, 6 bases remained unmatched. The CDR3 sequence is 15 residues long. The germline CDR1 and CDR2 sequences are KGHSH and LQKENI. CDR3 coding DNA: TGTGCCAGCTCACCTCGACAGGGAGATACCGGGGAGCTGTTTTTT. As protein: CASSPRQGDTGELFF.

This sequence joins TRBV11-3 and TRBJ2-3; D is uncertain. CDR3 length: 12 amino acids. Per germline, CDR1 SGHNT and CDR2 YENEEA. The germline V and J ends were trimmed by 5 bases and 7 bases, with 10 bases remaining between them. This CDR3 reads CASSRMSYTQYF. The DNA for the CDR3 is TGTGCCAGCAGCAGAATGAGTTATACGCAGTATTTT.

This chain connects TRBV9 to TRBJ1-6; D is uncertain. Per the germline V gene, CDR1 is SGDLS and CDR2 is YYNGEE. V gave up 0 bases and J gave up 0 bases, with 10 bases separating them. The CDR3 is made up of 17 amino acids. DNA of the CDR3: TGTGCCAGCAGCGTAGATTCTGGTAGCTCCTATAATTCACCCCTCCACTTT. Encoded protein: CASSVDSGSSYNSPLHF.

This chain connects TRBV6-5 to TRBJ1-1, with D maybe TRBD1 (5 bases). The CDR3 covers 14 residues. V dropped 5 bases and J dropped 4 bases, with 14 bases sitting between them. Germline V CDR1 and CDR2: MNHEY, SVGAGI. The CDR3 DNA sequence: TGTGCCAGCAGTCAAAATAGACAGTTCACTGAAGCTTTCTTT. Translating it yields CASSQNRQFTEAFF.